The clone carrying this T cell receptor (beta chain) has just a few counts. Its antigen is not identified. This sample's TCRbeta library carried unique molecular identifier barcodes. MiXCR, run by TCRdb on the PCR reads, gives a single entry per CDR3 protein. The sample includes 330,000 or so distinct CDR3 sequences, 7.5% to 9% seen only once; the top ten take about 9.1%. The data are from a study of T-cell reconstitution after alpha-beta-depleted transplantation in children. Notes on the study in general: From newly produced T cells came most of the T-cell counts and diversity one year after transplant. It was reported that alpha-beta T cells came from several hundred expanded graft clones (about two months after transplant). Surviving recipient T cells and intrathymic progenitors accounted for some patients' high TCRbeta diversity at day 60.

V was shortened by 1 base and J by 9 bases, with 16 bases between the two germline ends. The CDR3 is made up of 15 amino acids. The V gene's germline CDR1 is MNHEY and CDR2 SMNVEV (reference sequence). The sequencing used peripheral blood, collected 360 days after TCRalphabeta/CD19-depleted stem cell transplant. The chain combines TRBV27 with TRBJ2-1; the D gene is possibly TRBD1 (6 bases). This receptor was taken from a female patient between 2 and 15 years old who had a stem cell transplant for Fanconi anemia, so the T cells may come from the graft donor. CDR3 region: CASSLYRDSKGEQFF. The CDR3 nucleotides read TGTGCCAGCAGTTTATACAGGGATAGTAAGGGTGAGCAGTTCTTC.